This TCR beta chain originates from a study of cytomegalovirus exposure and HLA in healthy donors. The ends were cut back, 7 bases at V and 2 bases at J, with 15 bases in the middle. The length of the CDR3 is 14 residues. Germline V CDR1 and CDR2: SQVTM, ANQGSEA. Amplification used 60 Vbeta primers and 13 Jbeta primers. The method was immunoSEQ multiplex PCR; TCRdb's version includes in-frame clones alone and lacks a portion of them. The sample lists about 140,000 clones, approximately 71% seen once, with around 3.2% in the top ten. The V call is TRBV29-1, the J call TRBJ2-1, with TRBD2 as a possible D gene (5 bases). The sample taken for sequencing was PBMCs. This sequence originates from a man aged 35-49 years in good health and CMV-seronegative. CDR3 residues: CSAPLGNAYNEQFF. CDR3 bases: TGCAGCGCCCCCCTCGGGAATGCCTACAATGAGCAGTTCTTC.